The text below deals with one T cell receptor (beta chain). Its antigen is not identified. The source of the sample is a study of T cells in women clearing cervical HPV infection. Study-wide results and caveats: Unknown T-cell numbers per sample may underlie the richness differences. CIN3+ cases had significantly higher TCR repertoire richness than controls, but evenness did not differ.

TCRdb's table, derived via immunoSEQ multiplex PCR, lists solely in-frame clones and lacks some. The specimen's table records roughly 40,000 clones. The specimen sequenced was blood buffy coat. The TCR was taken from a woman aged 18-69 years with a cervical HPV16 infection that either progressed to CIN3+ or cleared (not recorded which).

The sequenced part of the CDR3 DNA is TGTGCCAGTATCGGGGGGGTTGCGAACACCGGGGAG. This translates into CASIGGVANTGE. The entire CDR3 protein reads CASIGGVANTGELFF. V gene TRBV19 combines with J gene TRBJ2-2; 8 bases match TRBD2. Sequencing ends 3 residues short of the CDR3 end; the germline J gene provides the rest. V shed 7 bases and J 0 bases; nucleotides not matched to a gene: 4. The CDR3 has 15 residues. CDR1 LNHDA and CDR2 SQIVND come from the germline V gene (reference sequence). Variable domain in full (rest from reference TRBV19 and TRBJ2-2): DGGITQSPKYLFRKEGQNVTLSCEQNLNHDAMYWYRQDPGQGLRLIYYSQIVNDFQKGDIAEGYSVSREKKESFPLTVTSAQKNPTAFYLCASIGGVANTGELFFGEGSRLTVL.